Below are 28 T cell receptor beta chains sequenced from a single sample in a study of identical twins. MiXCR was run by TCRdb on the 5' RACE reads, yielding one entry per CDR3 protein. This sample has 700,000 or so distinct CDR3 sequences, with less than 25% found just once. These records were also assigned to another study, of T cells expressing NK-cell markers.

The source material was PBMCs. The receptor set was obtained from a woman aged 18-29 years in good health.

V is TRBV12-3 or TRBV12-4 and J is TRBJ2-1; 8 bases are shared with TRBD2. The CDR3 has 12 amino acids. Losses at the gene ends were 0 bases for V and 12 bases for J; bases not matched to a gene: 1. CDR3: CASSLAAGGQFF. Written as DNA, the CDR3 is TGTGCCAGCAGTTTAGCCGCGGGAGGGCAGTTCTTC.

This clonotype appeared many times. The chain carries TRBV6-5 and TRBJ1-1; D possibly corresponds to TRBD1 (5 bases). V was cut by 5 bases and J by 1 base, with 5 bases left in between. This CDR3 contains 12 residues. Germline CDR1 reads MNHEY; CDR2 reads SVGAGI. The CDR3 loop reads CASSTGNTEAFF. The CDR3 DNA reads TGTGCCAGCAGTACAGGGAACACTGAAGCTTTCTTT.

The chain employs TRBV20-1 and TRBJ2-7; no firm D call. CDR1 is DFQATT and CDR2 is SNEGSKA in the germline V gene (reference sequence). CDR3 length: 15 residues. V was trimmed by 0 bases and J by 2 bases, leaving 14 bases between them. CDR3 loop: CSARDVRQTAYEQYF. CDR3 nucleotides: TGCAGTGCTAGAGATGTACGTCAAACCGCCTACGAGCAGTACTTC.

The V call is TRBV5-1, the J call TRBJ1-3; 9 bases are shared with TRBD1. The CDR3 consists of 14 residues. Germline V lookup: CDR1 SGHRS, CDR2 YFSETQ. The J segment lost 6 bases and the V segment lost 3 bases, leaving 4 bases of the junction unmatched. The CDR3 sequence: CASSSGQGKNTIYF. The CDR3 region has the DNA TGCGCCAGCAGCTCCGGACAGGGGAAAAACACCATATATTTT.

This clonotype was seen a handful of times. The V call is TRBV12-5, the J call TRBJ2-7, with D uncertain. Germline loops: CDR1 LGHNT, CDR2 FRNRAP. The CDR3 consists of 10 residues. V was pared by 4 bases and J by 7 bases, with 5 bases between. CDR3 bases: TGTGCTAGTGGTTGGGGAGAGCAGTACTTC. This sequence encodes CASGWGEQYF. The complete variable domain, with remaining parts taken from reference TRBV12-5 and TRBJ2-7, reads DARVTQTPRHKVTEMGQEVTMRCQPILGHNTVFWYRQTMMQGLELLAYFRNRAPLDDSGMPKDRFSAEMPDATLATLKIQPSEPRDSAVYFCASGWGEQYFGPGTRLTVT.

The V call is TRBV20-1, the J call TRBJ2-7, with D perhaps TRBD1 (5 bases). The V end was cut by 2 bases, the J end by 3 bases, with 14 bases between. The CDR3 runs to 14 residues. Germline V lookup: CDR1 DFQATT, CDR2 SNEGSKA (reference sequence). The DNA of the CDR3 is TGCAGTGCTAGACAGGGATCGACATACTACGAGCAGTACTTC. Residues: CSARQGSTYYEQYF.

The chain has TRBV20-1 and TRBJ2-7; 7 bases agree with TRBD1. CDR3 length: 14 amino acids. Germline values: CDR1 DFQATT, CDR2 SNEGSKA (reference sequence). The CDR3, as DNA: TGCACCGCTAGGCCAGGGGGAAACACCTACGAGCAGTACTTC. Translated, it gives CTARPGGNTYEQYF.

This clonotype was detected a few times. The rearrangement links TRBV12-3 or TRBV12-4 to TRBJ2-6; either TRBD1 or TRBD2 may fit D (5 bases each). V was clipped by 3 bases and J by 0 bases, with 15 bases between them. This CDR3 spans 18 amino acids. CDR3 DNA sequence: TGTGCCAGCAGTTTGTACGGGACGGCAAACTCTGGGGCCAACGTCCTGACTTTC. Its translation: CASSLYGTANSGANVLTF.

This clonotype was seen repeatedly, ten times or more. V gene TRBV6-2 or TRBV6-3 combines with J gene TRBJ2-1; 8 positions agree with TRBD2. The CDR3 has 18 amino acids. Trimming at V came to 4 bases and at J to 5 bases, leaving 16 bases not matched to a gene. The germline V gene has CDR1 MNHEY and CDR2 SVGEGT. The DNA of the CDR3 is TGTGCCAGCAGTTTCCTCCCTTGGGAGCGGGAGCAAGACAATGAGCAGTTCTTC. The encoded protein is CASSFLPWEREQDNEQFF.

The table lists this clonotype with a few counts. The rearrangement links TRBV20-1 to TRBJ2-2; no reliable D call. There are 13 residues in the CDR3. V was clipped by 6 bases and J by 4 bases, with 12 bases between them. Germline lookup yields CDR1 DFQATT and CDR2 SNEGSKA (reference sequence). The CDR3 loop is CSAIFGVTGELFF. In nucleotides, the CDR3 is TGCAGTGCGATATTTGGGGTCACCGGGGAGCTGTTTTTT.

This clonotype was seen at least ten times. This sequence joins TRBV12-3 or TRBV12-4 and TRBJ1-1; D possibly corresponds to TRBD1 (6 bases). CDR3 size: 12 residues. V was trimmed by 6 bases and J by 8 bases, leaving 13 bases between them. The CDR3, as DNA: TGTGCCAGCAGCTTACAGGGCCTGGAAGCTTTCTTT. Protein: CASSLQGLEAFF.

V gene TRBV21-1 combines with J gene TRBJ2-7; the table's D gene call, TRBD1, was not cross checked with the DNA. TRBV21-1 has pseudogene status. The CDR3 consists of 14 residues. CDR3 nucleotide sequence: TGTGCCAGCAGCAAAATAGTTCAGGGTTGCGAGCAGTACTTC. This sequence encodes CASSKIVQGCEQYF.

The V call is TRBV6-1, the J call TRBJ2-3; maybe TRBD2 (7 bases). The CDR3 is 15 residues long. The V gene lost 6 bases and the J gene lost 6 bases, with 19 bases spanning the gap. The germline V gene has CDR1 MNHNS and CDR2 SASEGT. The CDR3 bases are TGTGCCAGCAGGGGGAGGGGGGCTCCATCGGATACGCAGTATTTT. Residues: CASRGRGAPSDTQYF.

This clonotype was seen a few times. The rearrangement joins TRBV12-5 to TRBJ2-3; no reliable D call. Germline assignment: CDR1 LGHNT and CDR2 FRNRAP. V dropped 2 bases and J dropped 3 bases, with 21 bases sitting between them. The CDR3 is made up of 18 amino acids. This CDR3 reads CASGLIPRSPDGTDTQYF. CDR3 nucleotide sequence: TGTGCTAGTGGTTTGATACCCAGGTCCCCGGACGGAACAGATACGCAGTATTTT.

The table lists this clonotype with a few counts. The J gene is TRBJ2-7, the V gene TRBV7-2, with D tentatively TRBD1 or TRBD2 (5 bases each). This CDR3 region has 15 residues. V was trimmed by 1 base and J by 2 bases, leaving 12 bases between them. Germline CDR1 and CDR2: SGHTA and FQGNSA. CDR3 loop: CASSLEGTQPYEQYF. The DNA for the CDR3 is TGTGCCAGCAGCTTAGAAGGGACCCAACCCTACGAGCAGTACTTC.

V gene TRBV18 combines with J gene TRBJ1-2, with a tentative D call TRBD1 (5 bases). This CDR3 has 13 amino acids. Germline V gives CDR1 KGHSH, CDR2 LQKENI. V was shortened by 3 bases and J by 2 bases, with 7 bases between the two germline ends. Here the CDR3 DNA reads TGTGCCAGCTCACCGGACAAGAACTATGGCTACACCTTC. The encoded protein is CASSPDKNYGYTF.

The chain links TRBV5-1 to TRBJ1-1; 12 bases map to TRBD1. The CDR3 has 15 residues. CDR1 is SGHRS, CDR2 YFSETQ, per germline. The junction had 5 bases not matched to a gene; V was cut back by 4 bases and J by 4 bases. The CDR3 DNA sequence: TGCGCCAGCAGCCCCGGGACAGGGGGCATCACTGAAGCTTTCTTT. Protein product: CASSPGTGGITEAFF.

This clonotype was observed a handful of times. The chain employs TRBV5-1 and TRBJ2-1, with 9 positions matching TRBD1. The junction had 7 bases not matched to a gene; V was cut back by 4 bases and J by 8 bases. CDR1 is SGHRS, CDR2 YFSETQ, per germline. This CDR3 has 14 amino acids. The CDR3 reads CASSRGTGIDEQFF. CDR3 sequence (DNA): TGCGCCAGCAGCAGAGGGACAGGGATCGATGAGCAGTTCTTC.

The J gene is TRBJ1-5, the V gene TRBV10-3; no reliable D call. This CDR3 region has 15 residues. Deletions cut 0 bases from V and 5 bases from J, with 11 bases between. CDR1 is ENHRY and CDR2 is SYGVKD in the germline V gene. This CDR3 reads CAISESGESYQPQHF. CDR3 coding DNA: TGTGCCATCAGTGAGTCTGGGGAGAGTTATCAGCCCCAGCATTTT.

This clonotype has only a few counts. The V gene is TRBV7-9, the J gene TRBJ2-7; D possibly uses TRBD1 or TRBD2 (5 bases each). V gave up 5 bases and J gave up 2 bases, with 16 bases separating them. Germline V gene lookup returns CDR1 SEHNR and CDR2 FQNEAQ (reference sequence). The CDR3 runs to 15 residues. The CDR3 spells CASSPAGRVPYEQYF. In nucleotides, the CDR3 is TGTGCCAGCAGCCCCGCGGGCAGGGTCCCCTACGAGCAGTACTTC. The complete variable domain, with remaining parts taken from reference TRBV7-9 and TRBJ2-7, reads DTGVSQNPRHKITKRGQNVTFRCDPISEHNRLYWYRQTLGQGPEFLTYFQNEAQLEKSRLLSDRFSAERPKGSFSTLEIQRTEQGDSAMYLCASSPAGRVPYEQYFGPGTRLTVT.

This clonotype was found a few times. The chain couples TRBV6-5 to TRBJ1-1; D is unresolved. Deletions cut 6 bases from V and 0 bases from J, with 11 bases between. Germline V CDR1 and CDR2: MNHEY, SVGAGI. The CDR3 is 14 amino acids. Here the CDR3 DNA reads TGTGCCAGCAGCCCGCCCTGGATGAACACTGAAGCTTTCTTT. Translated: CASSPPWMNTEAFF.

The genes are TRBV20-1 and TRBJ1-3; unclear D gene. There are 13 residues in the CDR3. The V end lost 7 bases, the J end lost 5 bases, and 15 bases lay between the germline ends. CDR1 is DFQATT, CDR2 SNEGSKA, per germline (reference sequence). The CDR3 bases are TGCAGTGTCCGAGGCTCCTTGCGAAACACCATATATTTT. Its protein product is CSVRGSLRNTIYF.

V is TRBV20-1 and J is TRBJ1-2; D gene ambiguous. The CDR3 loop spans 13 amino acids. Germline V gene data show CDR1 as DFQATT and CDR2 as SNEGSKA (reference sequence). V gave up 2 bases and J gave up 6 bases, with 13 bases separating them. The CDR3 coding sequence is TGCAGTGCTAGATCTTCGAGCCGCAATGGCTACACCTTC. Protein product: CSARSSSRNGYTF.

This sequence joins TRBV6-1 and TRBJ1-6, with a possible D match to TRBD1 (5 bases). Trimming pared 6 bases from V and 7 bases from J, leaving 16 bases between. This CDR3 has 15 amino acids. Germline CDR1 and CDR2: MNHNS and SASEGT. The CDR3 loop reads CASRPTQGKNSPLHF. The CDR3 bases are TGTGCCAGCAGGCCTACCCAGGGAAAGAATTCACCCCTCCACTTT.

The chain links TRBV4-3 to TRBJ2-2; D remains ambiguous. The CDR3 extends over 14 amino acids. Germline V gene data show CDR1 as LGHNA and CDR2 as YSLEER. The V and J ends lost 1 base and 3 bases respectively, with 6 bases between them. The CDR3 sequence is CASSQVLDTGELFF. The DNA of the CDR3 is TGCGCCAGCAGCCAAGTCTTGGACACCGGGGAGCTGTTTTTT.

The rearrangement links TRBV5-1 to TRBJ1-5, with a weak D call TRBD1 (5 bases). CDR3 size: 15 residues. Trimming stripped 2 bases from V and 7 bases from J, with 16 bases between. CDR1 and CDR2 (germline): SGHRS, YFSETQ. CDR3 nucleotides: TGCGCCAGCAGCTTATTTGGGGGAGAGGGGCAGCCCCAGCATTTT. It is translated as CASSLFGGEGQPQHF.

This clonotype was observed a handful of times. The CDR3 nucleotides are TGCAGCGTTGAAGACGGCCTCAACTATGGCTACACCTTC. It encodes CSVEDGLNYGYTF. The J gene is TRBJ1-2, the V gene TRBV29-1; D is ambiguous. The V end lost 0 bases, the J end lost 2 bases, and 7 bases lay between the germline ends. The CDR3 runs to 13 residues. Germline-derived CDR1 and CDR2 are SQVTM and ANQGSEA.

DNA for the CDR3: TGCGCCAGCAGCTGGGGTTTAGCGGTAGACACAGATACGCAGTATTTT. Translated, it gives CASSWGLAVDTDTQYF. The chain uses TRBV5-1 and TRBJ2-3; perhaps TRBD2 as D (6 bases). CDR1 is SGHRS and CDR2 is YFSETQ in the germline V gene. Trimming stripped 3 bases from V and 2 bases from J, with 16 bases between. The CDR3 contains 16 residues.